The TCR beta chain described here comes from a study of Ad26.COV2.S vaccination and SARS-CoV-2 variants. Sequencing used immunoSEQ multiplex PCR; TCRdb keeps in-frame clones, though not all of them. The table has some 640,000 clones, approximately 88% seen once. Points on this clone: Its specificity is unknown.

Treatment given: around 19 received Ad26.COV2.S at low or high dose, single or two shots; roughly 5 received placebo; per-sample allocation not given. Collection of samples fell on day 63 after the first vaccine or placebo injection. CDR1 is KGHDR and CDR2 is SFDVKD in the germline V gene. V lost 0 bases and J lost 6, with 11 bases in between. This CDR3 is built from 15 residues. Study findings and constraints: The breadth of spike-specific CD8+ and CD4+ T cell responses after vaccination was reportedly substantial. Placebo and vaccine recipients had non-spike TCR breadth that was similar.

This clonotype was obtained from a person between 18 and 59 years old who received the Ad26.COV2.S COVID-19 vaccine or a placebo. The chain couples TRBV24-1 to TRBJ2-1; D is tentatively TRBD1 or TRBD2 (5 bases each). Sequenced here: peripheral blood, sampled in a trial of Ad26.COV2.S vaccine versus placebo. CDR3 nucleotides: TGTGCCACCAGTGATTTGGGGGACGCACGCAATGAGCAGTTCTTC. Protein product: CATSDLGDARNEQFF.